This TCR beta chain comes out of a study of cytomegalovirus exposure and HLA in healthy donors. General observations from the study: Accurate HLA-A and HLA-B prediction from TCR beta sequences was reported for most subjects. An analysis done earlier found most TCR beta V segments productive about 87% or about 30% of the time. V- and J-gene trimming in TCR beta was tied to a missense DCLRE1C variant by an analysis performed later.

Germline-derived CDR1 and CDR2 are MNHEY and SVGAGI. Trimming shortened V by 2 bases and J by 4 bases, and 5 bases separated the two germline ends. CDR3 length: 13 residues. In the case of this clone: Its antigen is unidentified.

Researchers ran the PCR with 60 Vbeta and 13 Jbeta primers. The table came from immunoSEQ multiplex PCR; TCRdb's copy has only in-frame clones and leaves some out. The data contain some 130,000 clones, roughly 84% of them singletons. Material for sequencing was PBMCs. The receptor was isolated from a man in his fifties or sixties in good health and CMV-seronegative. The genes are TRBV6-5 and TRBJ2-2; D possibly corresponds to TRBD2 (5 bases). CDR3: CASSYRGTGELFF. The CDR3 region has the DNA TGTGCCAGCAGTTACCGGGGCACCGGGGAGCTGTTTTTT.